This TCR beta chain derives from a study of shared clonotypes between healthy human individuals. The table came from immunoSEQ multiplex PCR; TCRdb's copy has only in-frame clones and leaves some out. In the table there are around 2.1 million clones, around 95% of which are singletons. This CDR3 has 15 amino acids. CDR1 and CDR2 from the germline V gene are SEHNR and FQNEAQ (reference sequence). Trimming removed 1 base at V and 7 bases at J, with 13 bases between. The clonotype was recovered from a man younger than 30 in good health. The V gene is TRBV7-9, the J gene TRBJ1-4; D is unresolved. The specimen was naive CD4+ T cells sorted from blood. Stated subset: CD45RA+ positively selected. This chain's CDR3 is CASSLGRAIGEKLFF. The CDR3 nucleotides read TGTGCCAGCAGCTTAGGGCGGGCGATAGGTGAAAAACTGTTTTTT.